The 4 T cell receptor beta chains in this list originate from one sample, sequenced in a study of cytomegalovirus exposure and HLA in healthy donors. The primer mix had 60 Vbeta and 13 Jbeta primers. Profiling relied on immunoSEQ multiplex PCR, and the TCRdb table lists in-frame clones only, not all of them. The data hold a few hundred thousand clones, with 70% to 85% observed a single time. The sequenced sample was PBMCs. These receptors were obtained from a middle-aged woman in good health and CMV-seronegative.

This clone occurred a few times. This chain uses TRBV7-6 with TRBJ2-7, with 8 bases fitting TRBD1. The V and J ends lost 2 bases and 5 bases, in that order; junction bases with no gene match: 5. The CDR3 runs 14 residues. CDR1 is SGHVS, CDR2 FNYEAQ, per germline. CDR3 DNA: TGTGCCAGCAGCTTATCTCCGACAGGGGACGAGCAGTACTTC. This sequence encodes CASSLSPTGDEQYF. Together with reference TRBV7-6 and TRBJ2-7, the CDR3 gives the full variable domain: GAGVSQSPRYKVTKRGQDVALRCDPISGHVSLYWYRQALGQGPEFLTYFNYEAQQDKSGLPNDRFSAERPEGSISTLTIQRTEQRDSAMYRCASSLSPTGDEQYFGPGTRLTVT.

This clone was seen once. The CDR3 region has the DNA TGTGCCAGCAGTGCCGGGGGGGGATACGAGCAGTACTTC. Translated, it gives CASSAGGGYEQYF. This rearrangement joins TRBV5-6 to TRBJ2-7; 8 bases align to TRBD2. Unmatched junction bases numbered 5, after V lost 5 bases and J lost 4 bases. From germline, CDR1 is SGHDT and CDR2 YYEEEE. The CDR3 covers 13 residues.

This clone turned up a few times. This chain connects TRBV4-3 to TRBJ1-5; a weak D match, TRBD1 (5 bases). Germline V CDR1 and CDR2: LGHNA, YSLEER. CDR3 length: 15 residues. Between the trimmed V and J ends, which lost 0 bases and 5 bases, there was a span of 11 bases. The CDR3 region has the DNA TGCGCCAGCAGCCAAGATCTAGACAGCCATCAGCCCCAGCATTTT. Translation: CASSQDLDSHQPQHF.

The chain combines TRBV27 with TRBJ2-1, with TRBD2 as a possible D gene (7 bases). Germline V gene data show CDR1 as MNHEY and CDR2 as SMNVEV (reference sequence). The CDR3 extends over 14 amino acids. Trimming shortened V by 4 bases and J by 8 bases, and 15 bases separated the two germline ends. The CDR3 loop reads CASSSVGGVDEQFF. Written as DNA, the CDR3 is TGTGCCAGCAGTTCGGTAGGGGGGGTCGATGAGCAGTTCTTC.